The 17 T cell receptor beta chains below all came from one sample that was sequenced in a study of blood T cell repertoires in COVID-19. Some clones are missing from TCRdb's copy, which holds only in-frame ones; the method was immunoSEQ multiplex PCR. This sample has about 60,000 clones, with 80% to 85% found just once. Sequences were obtained from peripheral blood. Receptor source: a human donor in a cohort sampled during active COVID-19.

The rearrangement uses TRBV4-3 and TRBJ1-2; 7 bases are shared with TRBD1. The CDR3 extends over 16 amino acids. Germline assignment: CDR1 LGHNA and CDR2 YSLEER. V was pared by 0 bases and J by 7 bases, with 11 bases of the junction left unmatched. The CDR3 DNA sequence: TGCGCCAGCAGCCAAGATCTCGACAGGGACGGAGTTGGCTACACCTTC. Protein: CASSQDLDRDGVGYTF.

This clone was picked up one time. The V and J genes are TRBV11-3 and TRBJ1-6, with a possible D match to TRBD1 (5 bases). The CDR3 consists of 17 residues. In germline, CDR1 is SGHNT, CDR2 YENEEA. V was shortened by 5 bases and J by 6 bases, with 20 bases between the two germline ends. The CDR3 nucleotides read TGTGCCAGCAGCCGCCAGGGCCATGGATGGGGTAATTCACCCCTCCACTTT. It codes for CASSRQGHGWGNSPLHF.

The genes are TRBV7-3 and TRBJ1-2; 7 bases match TRBD1. V lost 5 bases and J lost 8; bases outside the gene matches: 8. Germline V gene sequence: CDR1 SGHTA, CDR2 FQGTGA. The CDR3 loop spans 13 amino acids. CDR3 coding DNA: TGTGCCAGCAGCCCGTCGACAGGGAACGGCTACACCTTC. It yields the protein CASSPSTGNGYTF.

CDR3 protein: CASSLGVGATTLHF. As DNA, the CDR3 is TGTGCCAGCAGCTTAGGCGTGGGAGCAACGACCCTCCACTTT. This chain links TRBV11-2 with TRBJ1-6, with D unclear. Germline V CDR1 and CDR2: SGHAT, FQNNGV. This CDR3 spans 14 amino acids. The ends were cut back, 1 base at V and 14 bases at J, with 15 bases in the middle.

V and J are TRBV19 and TRBJ1-1, with 8 bases lining up with TRBD1. The V segment lost 6 bases and the J segment 1 base; nucleotides outside the gene matches: 4. Germline CDR1 and CDR2: LNHDA and SQIVND (reference sequence). CDR3 size: 14 residues. The CDR3 reads CASRPDRANTEAFF. The CDR3 DNA reads TGTGCCAGTAGGCCGGACAGGGCGAACACTGAAGCTTTCTTT. The full variable domain, rest sourced from reference TRBV19 and TRBJ1-1, is DGGITQSPKYLFRKEGQNVTLSCEQNLNHDAMYWYRQDPGQGLRLIYYSQIVNDFQKGDIAEGYSVSREKKESFPLTVTSAQKNPTAFYLCASRPDRANTEAFFGQGTRLTVV.

This chain joins TRBV5-4 and TRBJ2-5, with TRBD2 matching 13 bases. The CDR3 loop spans 17 amino acids. CDR1 SGHNT and CDR2 YYREEE come from the germline V gene (reference sequence). The V segment lost 5 bases and the J segment 2 bases; nucleotides outside the gene matches: 9. CDR3 DNA: TGTGCCAGCAGAACGGGACTAGCGGGGAGGGGGCAAGAGACCCAGTACTTC. Its translation: CASRTGLAGRGQETQYF.

The gene calls are TRBV7-9 and TRBJ1-6, with D unresolved. Trimming cost V 0 bases and J 6 bases, with 9 bases left between them. Germline lookup yields CDR1 SEHNR and CDR2 FQNEAQ (reference sequence). The CDR3 has 15 amino acids. Here the CDR3 reads CASSLAAGPNSPLHF. As DNA, the CDR3 is TGTGCCAGCAGCTTAGCGGCAGGTCCTAATTCACCCCTCCACTTT.

The rearrangement links TRBV18 to TRBJ1-5, with 7 nucleotides matching TRBD1. From germline, CDR1 is KGHSH and CDR2 LQKENI. The CDR3 is made up of 15 amino acids. V dropped 5 bases and J dropped 6; count of bases not matched to a gene: 10. CDR3 sequence: CASSTNRGNGQPQHF. The CDR3 nucleotides read TGTGCCAGCTCAACGAACAGGGGAAATGGTCAGCCCCAGCATTTT.

The chain employs TRBV7-3 and TRBJ2-1, with a weak D call TRBD1 (5 bases). Germline V gene lookup returns CDR1 SGHTA and CDR2 FQGTGA. The length of the CDR3 is 14 residues. Trimming removed 2 bases from V and 10 bases from J, with 15 bases in between. Here the CDR3 DNA reads TGTGCCAGCAGCTTAGAGAGTCCGGCAGGGGAGCAGTTCTTC. Protein sequence: CASSLESPAGEQFF.

The J gene is TRBJ1-1, the V gene TRBV10-3, with 9 nucleotides matching TRBD1. There are 16 residues in the CDR3. Germline CDR1 reads ENHRY; CDR2 reads SYGVKD. With 4 bases clipped from V and 5 bases from J, the junction kept 11 bases outside the gene matches. The CDR3 loop is CAISGGVTGGVTEAFF. The CDR3, as DNA: TGTGCCATCAGTGGCGGGGTGACAGGGGGGGTGACTGAAGCTTTCTTT.

The chain recombines TRBV28 with TRBJ1-5; tentatively, D is TRBD1 (5 bases). This CDR3 contains 16 residues. In germline, CDR1 is MDHEN, CDR2 SYDVKM. V was shortened by 2 bases and J by 4 bases, with 15 bases between the two germline ends. DNA of the CDR3: TGTGCCAGCAGTTTAAACTTACCAGGGTTTAATCAGCCCCAGCATTTT. Residues: CASSLNLPGFNQPQHF.

V usage is TRBV30 and J usage is TRBJ2-2; the match to TRBD2 covers 7 bases. Germline V gene data show CDR1 as GTSNPN and CDR2 as SVGIG (reference sequence). Germline trimming cut 3 bases from V and 4 bases from J; bases unmatched to any gene: 8. The CDR3 length is 15 residues. CDR3 loop: CAWRSFGGSTGELFF. The DNA of the CDR3 is TGTGCCTGGAGGTCATTCGGCGGGAGCACCGGGGAGCTGTTTTTT.

This sequence joins TRBV20-1 and TRBJ2-7; 8 bases are a match to TRBD2. This CDR3 is built from 14 residues. J gave up 4 bases and V 3 bases, and 8 bases lay outside the gene matches. Germline V gene data show CDR1 as DFQATT and CDR2 as SNEGSKA (reference sequence). The CDR3 DNA follows: TGCAGTGCTAGTCCCAGCGGGGGAACATACGAGCAGTACTTC. This encodes CSASPSGGTYEQYF.

CDR3 region: CASSLAATVTDTQYF. CDR3 DNA: TGTGCCAGCAGCTTAGCGGCGACAGTCACAGATACGCAGTATTTT. V gene TRBV7-8 combines with J gene TRBJ2-3; the D gene is possibly TRBD1 (5 bases). The CDR3 runs 15 residues. Germline V gene lookup returns CDR1 SGHVS and CDR2 FQNEAQ. V was pared by 0 bases and J by 2 bases, with 9 bases between.

The chain links TRBV28 to TRBJ2-2; 12 nucleotides line up with TRBD2. This CDR3 has 15 amino acids. The V and J ends lost 7 bases and 5 bases, in that order; junction bases with no gene match: 5. The germline CDR1 and CDR2 sequences are MDHEN and SYDVKM. The CDR3 reads CASKPTSGGTGELFF. The CDR3 DNA reads TGTGCCAGCAAACCCACTAGCGGGGGGACCGGGGAGCTGTTTTTT.

For the CDR3, the DNA is TGTGCCAGCAGCCCATCAGCGGGGGGGAATCGCGAGCAGTACTTC. Its translation is CASSPSAGGNREQYF. The chain uses TRBV7-9 and TRBJ2-7; 10 nucleotides match TRBD2. The CDR3 sequence is 15 residues long. Germline V gene data show CDR1 as SEHNR and CDR2 as FQNEAQ (reference sequence). V lost 5 bases, J lost 6 bases, and 10 bases stayed unmatched. Together with reference TRBV7-9 and TRBJ2-7, the CDR3 gives the full variable domain: DTGVSQNPRHKITKRGQNVTFRCDPISEHNRLYWYRQTLGQGPEFLTYFQNEAQLEKSRLLSDRFSAERPKGSFSTLEIQRTEQGDSAMYLCASSPSAGGNREQYFGPGTRLTVT.

The chain combines TRBV27 with TRBJ1-1, with 7 nucleotides matching TRBD1. V trimming: 8 bases; J trimming: 11 bases; junction bases outside the gene matches: 14. The CDR3 consists of 13 residues. Germline CDR1 MNHEY, CDR2 SMNVEV (reference sequence). DNA of the CDR3: TGTGCCAGCTCGACAGGGCGGTGGGGAAGGGCTTTCTTT. Its translation is CASSTGRWGRAFF.